This T cell receptor (beta chain) came from a study of metastatic and nonmetastatic thyroid tumors. Overall study context: Repertoire comparison spanned blood and tumor or nodule tissue of malignant and benign thyroid patients. Study observations and caveats: When malignant thyroid tumors were compared with benign nodules, TCR beta diversity was reportedly significantly higher in the malignant tumors. This held in both blood and tumor samples.

Authors' methods: Construction of a distant-metastasis classifier for papillary thyroid cancer relied on CDR3 differences across clinicopathological groups. With MiXCR, TCRdb called clones anew from the PCR reads. The V and J calls, along with clone size, are taken from TCRdb and not from the paper's own processing. Of about 64,000 clones listed, approximately 4.1% are singletons. Among the patients, none had received any treatment before thyroid surgery. V was cut by 3 bases and J by 0 bases, with 14 bases left in between. CDR1 and CDR2 from the germline V gene are MNHEY and SMNVEV (reference sequence). The CDR3 has 16 amino acids. In regard to this clone: Its antigen is not identified.

Sample: blood. The clonotype comes from a female donor with papillary thyroid cancer or a benign thyroid nodule (not recorded which). Some clones in this sample may be carry-over from other donors' samples. This chain connects TRBV27 to TRBJ1-2; D possibly corresponds to TRBD1 (6 bases). As DNA, the CDR3 is TGTGCCAGCAGTTTGGTACAGGGTCGCTCTAACTATGGCTACACCTTC. Encoded protein: CASSLVQGRSNYGYTF.